This T cell receptor beta chain derives from a study of cytomegalovirus exposure and HLA in healthy donors. All the people who gave samples were healthy bone marrow donors. PCR amplification relied on 60 Vbeta primers (plus 13 Jbeta primers). Measured with immunoSEQ multiplex PCR; TCRdb has only the in-frame clones, and not every one. This sample has 35,000 to 55,000 clones, with about 80% found just once. Germline loops: CDR1 SNHLY, CDR2 FYNNEI. V shed 10 bases, J shed 6 bases, and the junction held 10 bases outside the gene matches. The CDR3 loop spans 14 amino acids. The table lists this clone with a count of one. The antigen remains unidentified. Study-wide findings and caveats: Reports indicated that the classifier achieved high specificity and sensitivity in diagnosing cytomegalovirus status. Later work showed greater clonal expansion in HLA-associated TCR beta chains than in equally common others.

The chain carries TRBV2 and TRBJ2-1; 9 bases are a match to TRBD2. The specimen sequenced was PBMCs. This sequence originates from a man aged 25-45 years in good health and CMV-seronegative. The CDR3 DNA sequence: TGTGCCACCTCTCGGCGGGAGGGCTCCAATGAGCAGTTCTTC. It specifies CATSRREGSNEQFF.